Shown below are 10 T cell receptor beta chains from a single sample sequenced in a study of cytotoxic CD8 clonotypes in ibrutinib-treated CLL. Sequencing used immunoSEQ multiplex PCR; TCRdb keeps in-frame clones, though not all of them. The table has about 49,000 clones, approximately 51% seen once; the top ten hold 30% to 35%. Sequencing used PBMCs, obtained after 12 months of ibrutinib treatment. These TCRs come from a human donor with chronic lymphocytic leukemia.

The CDR3 here is CASSLIGKGNQPQHF. For the CDR3, the DNA is TGTGCCAGCTCCCTAATAGGAAAGGGCAATCAGCCCCAGCATTTT. The chain couples TRBV27 to TRBJ1-5; D gene unclear. With 8 bases removed from V and 2 bases from J, the gap between germline ends came to 16 bases. The CDR3 contains 15 residues. Germline CDR1 reads MNHEY; CDR2 reads SMNVEV (reference sequence).

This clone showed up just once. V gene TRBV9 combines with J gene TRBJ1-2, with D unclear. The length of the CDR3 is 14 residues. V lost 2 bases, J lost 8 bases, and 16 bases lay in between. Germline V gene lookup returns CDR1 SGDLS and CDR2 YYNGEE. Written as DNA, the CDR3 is TGTGCCAGCAGCGTTCACACCCAGGCGAGAGGCTACACCTTC. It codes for CASSVHTQARGYTF.

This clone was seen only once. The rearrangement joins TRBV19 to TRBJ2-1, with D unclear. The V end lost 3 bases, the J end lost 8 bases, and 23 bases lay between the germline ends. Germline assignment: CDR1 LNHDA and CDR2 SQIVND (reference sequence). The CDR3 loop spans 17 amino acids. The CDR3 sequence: CASSIKGQAAGIYEQFF. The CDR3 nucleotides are TGTGCCAGTAGTATTAAGGGCCAGGCCGCTGGGATTTATGAGCAGTTCTTC.

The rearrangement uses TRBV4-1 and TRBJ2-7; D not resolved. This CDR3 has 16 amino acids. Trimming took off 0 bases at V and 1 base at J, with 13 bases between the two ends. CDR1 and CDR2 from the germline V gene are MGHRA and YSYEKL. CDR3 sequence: CASSQDPNSHSYEQYF. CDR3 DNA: TGCGCCAGCAGCCAAGATCCTAACAGCCATTCCTACGAGCAGTACTTC.

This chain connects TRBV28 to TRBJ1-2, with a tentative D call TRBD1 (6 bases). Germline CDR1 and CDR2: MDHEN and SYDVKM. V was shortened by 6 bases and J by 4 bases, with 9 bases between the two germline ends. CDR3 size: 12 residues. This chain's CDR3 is CASSPGVYGYTF. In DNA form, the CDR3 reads TGTGCCAGCAGCCCAGGGGTCTATGGCTACACCTTC.

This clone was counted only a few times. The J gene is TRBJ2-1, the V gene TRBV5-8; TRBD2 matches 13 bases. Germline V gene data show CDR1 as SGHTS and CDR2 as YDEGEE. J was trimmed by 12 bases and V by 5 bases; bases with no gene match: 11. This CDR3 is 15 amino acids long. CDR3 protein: CASRIGTSGAGGQFF. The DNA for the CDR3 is TGTGCCAGCAGGATCGGGACTAGCGGGGCAGGCGGGCAGTTCTTC.

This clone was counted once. CDR3 nucleotides: TGTGCCAGCAGTGTCCAAGGGCGTTTCCCTAACGAGCAGTACTTC. Amino acid sequence: CASSVQGRFPNEQYF. This chain joins TRBV6-1 and TRBJ2-7; D gene uncertain. V was clipped by 4 bases and J by 5 bases, with 18 bases between them. The CDR3 has 15 amino acids. Germline V gives CDR1 MNHNS, CDR2 SASEGT.

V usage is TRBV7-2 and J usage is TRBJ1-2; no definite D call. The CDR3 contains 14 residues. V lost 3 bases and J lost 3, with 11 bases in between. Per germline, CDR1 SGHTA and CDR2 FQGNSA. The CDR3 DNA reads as TGTGCCAGCAGCTTTGTTGAGGGAGACTATGGCTACACCTTC. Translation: CASSFVEGDYGYTF.

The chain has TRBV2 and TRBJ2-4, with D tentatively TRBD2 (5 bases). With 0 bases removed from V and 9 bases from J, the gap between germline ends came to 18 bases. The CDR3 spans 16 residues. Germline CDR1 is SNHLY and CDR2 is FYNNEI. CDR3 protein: CASSEALWTEFIIQYF. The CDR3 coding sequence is TGTGCCAGCAGTGAAGCGCTTTGGACTGAGTTTATCATTCAGTACTTC.

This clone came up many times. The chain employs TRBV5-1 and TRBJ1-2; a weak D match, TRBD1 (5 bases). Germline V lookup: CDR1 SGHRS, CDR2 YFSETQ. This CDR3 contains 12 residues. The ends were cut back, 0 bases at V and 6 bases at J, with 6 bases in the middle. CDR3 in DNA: TGCGCCAGCAGCTTGGGGGACGATGGCTACACCTTC. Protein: CASSLGDDGYTF.